Listed below are T cell receptor beta chains from one sample, sequenced in a study of T-cell reconstitution after alpha-beta-depleted transplantation in children. TCRdb independently ran MiXCR on the PCR reads; one entry per CDR3 protein. In the table there are 600,000 to 700,000 distinct CDR3 sequences, 16% of which are singletons. The source was PBMCs from the stem cell graft donor, collected from the stem cell graft. All receptors derive from a human donor who donated a stem cell graft to a child with acute myeloid leukemia. Each CDR3 is given with its conserved first and last residue. A D gene is named only where the DNA matches it firmly. The listing skips clone size in some rows; elsewhere it reads once, few, many or a size class.

J gene: TRBJ2-6
D gene: TRBD1
clone size: NA
V gene: TRBV6-1
CDR3 protein: CAPKGETRDREFSGANVLTF
CDR3 DNA: TGTGCCCCGAAAGGGGAAACCCGGGACAGAGAATTCTCTGGGGCCAACGTCCTGACTTTC

J gene: TRBJ2-3
D gene: NA
clone size: many
V gene: TRBV20-1
CDR3 protein: CSASSVGARWKDTQYF
CDR3 DNA: TGCAGTGCTAGTTCGGTCGGGGCCCGATGGAAAGATACGCAGTATTTT

J gene: TRBJ1-6
D gene: NA
clone size: many
V gene: TRBV5-4
CDR3 protein: CASSDGRLNSPLHF
CDR3 DNA: TGTGCCAGCAGCGACGGTAGACTTAATTCACCCCTCCACTTT

J gene: TRBJ2-2
D gene: NA
clone size: few
V gene: TRBV5-4
CDR3 protein: CASSFVGAGGELFF
CDR3 DNA: TGTGCCAGCAGCTTTGTGGGAGCAGGCGGGGAGCTGTTTTTT

J gene: TRBJ2-2
D gene: NA
clone size: many
V gene: TRBV20-1
CDR3 protein: CSAQPYGAANTGELFF
CDR3 DNA: TGCAGTGCCCAACCCTATGGGGCAGCGAACACCGGGGAGCTGTTTTTT

J gene: TRBJ1-2
D gene: NA
clone size: NA
V gene: TRBV7-9
CDR3 protein: CASSSSSEGAYGYTF
CDR3 DNA: TGTGCCAGCAGCTCCTCCTCGGAGGGAGCCTATGGCTACACCTTC

J gene: TRBJ2-5
D gene: TRBD2
clone size: NA
V gene: TRBV12-3/TRBV12-4
CDR3 protein: CASSLSGGRVTQYF
CDR3 DNA: TGTGCCAGCAGTTTGTCGGGGGGGCGAGTGACCCAGTACTTC

J gene: TRBJ1-3
D gene: NA
clone size: few
V gene: TRBV5-1
CDR3 protein: CASGGSSGNTIYF
CDR3 DNA: TGCGCCAGCGGGGGCAGCTCTGGAAACACCATATATTTT

J gene: TRBJ2-1
D gene: TRBD1
clone size: NA
V gene: TRBV24-1
CDR3 protein: CATSDPGTGTYNEQFF
CDR3 DNA: TGTGCCACCAGTGACCCCGGGACAGGGACCTACAATGAGCAGTTCTTC

J gene: TRBJ1-6
D gene: NA
clone size: many
V gene: TRBV7-2
CDR3 protein: CASSSDTGSPLHF
CDR3 DNA: TGTGCCAGCAGCTCGGACACGGGGTCACCCCTCCACTTT

J gene: TRBJ2-2
D gene: TRBD2
clone size: NA
V gene: TRBV12-3/TRBV12-4
CDR3 protein: CASSLMAGGTGELFF
CDR3 DNA: TGTGCCAGCAGTTTGATGGCGGGGGGGACCGGGGAGCTGTTTTTT

J gene: TRBJ2-6
D gene: NA
clone size: many
V gene: TRBV7-2
CDR3 protein: CASSFRDRGSGANVLTF
CDR3 DNA: TGTGCCAGCAGCTTCCGGGACCGAGGCTCTGGGGCCAACGTCCTGACTTTC

J gene: TRBJ2-5
D gene: TRBD1
clone size: NA
V gene: TRBV7-9
CDR3 protein: CASSPGTDEETQYF
CDR3 DNA: TGTGCCAGCAGCCCCGGGACAGACGAAGAGACCCAGTACTTC

J gene: TRBJ2-7
D gene: NA
clone size: few
V gene: TRBV11-2
CDR3 protein: CASSPIRGTYEQYF
CDR3 DNA: TGTGCCAGCAGCCCCATTCGGGGTACCTACGAGCAGTACTTC

J gene: TRBJ1-1
D gene: NA
clone size: NA
V gene: TRBV6-2/TRBV6-3
CDR3 protein: CASSYPGENMNTEAFF
CDR3 DNA: TGTGCCAGCAGTTATCCGGGGGAGAACATGAACACTGAAGCTTTCTTT

J gene: TRBJ2-2
D gene: TRBD1
clone size: few
V gene: TRBV7-2
CDR3 protein: CASSNRQGGELFF
CDR3 DNA: TGTGCCAGCAGCAATCGACAGGGCGGGGAGCTGTTTTTT

J gene: TRBJ1-4
D gene: NA
clone size: few
V gene: TRBV5-5
CDR3 protein: CASSLFRLATNDEKLFF
CDR3 DNA: TGTGCCAGCAGCTTATTCAGACTGGCGACGAATGATGAAAAACTGTTTTTT

J gene: TRBJ2-1
D gene: TRBD2
clone size: many
V gene: TRBV12-3/TRBV12-4
CDR3 protein: CASSLRTSPIPYNEQFF
CDR3 DNA: TGTGCCAGCAGTTTACGGACTAGCCCTATTCCTTACAATGAGCAGTTCTTC

J gene: TRBJ2-1
D gene: TRBD1
clone size: few
V gene: TRBV5-1
CDR3 protein: CASSSGAGTGTNEQFF
CDR3 DNA: TGCGCCAGCAGCTCTGGAGCCGGGACAGGGACTAATGAGCAGTTCTTC

J gene: TRBJ1-5
D gene: NA
clone size: few
V gene: TRBV18
CDR3 protein: CASSPRESRGSNQPQHF
CDR3 DNA: TGTGCCAGCTCACCACGCGAGTCTAGGGGGAGCAATCAGCCCCAGCATTTT

J gene: TRBJ2-3
D gene: NA
clone size: NA
V gene: TRBV24-1
CDR3 protein: CATSDWGGEDTDTQYF
CDR3 DNA: TGTGCCACCAGTGATTGGGGCGGGGAGGACACAGATACGCAGTATTTT

J gene: TRBJ2-3
D gene: TRBD2
clone size: few
V gene: TRBV13
CDR3 protein: CASSLGEESGGPAEPDTQYF
CDR3 DNA: TGTGCCAGCAGCTTAGGAGAGGAGAGCGGGGGGCCAGCAGAACCAGATACGCAGTATTTT

J gene: TRBJ2-1
D gene: TRBD1
clone size: few
V gene: TRBV5-6
CDR3 protein: CASSRQGAFSYNEQFF
CDR3 DNA: TGTGCCAGCAGCCGACAGGGGGCCTTTTCCTACAATGAGCAGTTCTTC

J gene: TRBJ2-7
D gene: NA
clone size: few
V gene: TRBV7-2
CDR3 protein: CASSSQADPPYEQYF
CDR3 DNA: TGTGCCAGCAGCTCCCAGGCTGATCCCCCCTACGAGCAGTACTTC

J gene: TRBJ1-2
D gene: NA
clone size: many
V gene: TRBV29-1
CDR3 protein: CSVVSTVGYGYTF
CDR3 DNA: TGCAGCGTTGTCAGCACCGTAGGCTATGGCTACACCTTC

J gene: TRBJ2-5
D gene: TRBD2
clone size: many
V gene: TRBV20-1
CDR3 protein: CSASPLAGDQETQYF
CDR3 DNA: TGCAGTGCTAGTCCCCTCGCGGGGGATCAAGAGACCCAGTACTTC